Each of the 13 T cell receptor beta chains below was sequenced from the same sample in a study of CD8 T cells in ankylosing spondylitis (dated by TCRdb to 2015 to 2018). For these TCRs, the target antigens are not known. Libraries were prepared through 5' RACE. TCRdb shows the sequencer as Illumina HiSeq 2500. The public sequencing data were trimmed at Q25 with fastp and processed into clonotypes with MiXCR by TCRdb, which kept only in-frame beta chains. Entries are consolidated by CDR3 protein sequence, retaining the most common genes and DNA. Present in this sample are 750,000 to 850,000 distinct CDR3 sequences, about 10% of which were seen just once. Together, the top ten hold 0.51% of the sample. Summary of the overall study and its limitations: Blood from ankylosing spondylitis patients appeared to be characterized by a TCR beta motif made up of under 10 highly homologous amino acid variants.

The sample taken for sequencing was blood, either unsorted or a sorted T cell fraction (not recorded which). The origin of the receptors is a male donor with ankylosing spondylitis.

The chain is built from TRBV4-2 and TRBJ2-1, with no clear D. The germline gives CDR1 LGHNA, CDR2 YNFKEQ. CDR3 length: 14 residues. Deletions cut 1 base from V and 5 bases from J, with 9 bases between. This CDR3 reads CASSQAMVDNEQFF. The CDR3 DNA sequence: TGTGCCAGCAGCCAAGCGATGGTGGACAATGAGCAGTTCTTC.

The chain carries TRBV24-1 and TRBJ1-1; no definite D call. This CDR3 is built from 14 residues. Germline lookup yields CDR1 KGHDR and CDR2 SFDVKD. Trimming removed 0 bases at V and 10 bases at J, with 14 bases between. The chain's CDR3 is CATSDLTGLKGAFF. In DNA form, the CDR3 reads TGTGCCACCAGTGATTTGACCGGACTAAAGGGAGCTTTCTTT.

The J gene is TRBJ2-1, the V gene TRBV10-3; D may be TRBD2 (5 bases). CDR1 ENHRY and CDR2 SYGVKD come from the germline V gene. Trimming shortened V by 3 bases and J by 8 bases, and 20 bases separated the two germline ends. This CDR3 region has 16 residues. The DNA of the CDR3 is TGTGCCATCAGTGACCCGGGAACCTCTGGCCAGGATGAGCAGTTCTTC. Translation: CAISDPGTSGQDEQFF.

This clonotype was picked up a small number of times. V and J are TRBV6-5 and TRBJ2-5, with TRBD1 matching over 12 bases. Germline V gene sequence: CDR1 MNHEY, CDR2 SVGAGI. V was pared by 4 bases and J by 4 bases, with 4 bases of the junction left unmatched. This CDR3 contains 15 residues. CDR3 in amino acids: CASSLGQGAGETQYF. The CDR3 DNA is TGTGCCAGCAGTTTGGGACAGGGGGCAGGAGAGACCCAGTACTTC.

Written as DNA, the CDR3 is TGTGCCAGCAGCCAGACATGGGACACCTCCTACGAGCAGTACTTC. Its translation is CASSQTWDTSYEQYF. This sequence joins TRBV11-2 and TRBJ2-7, with D possibly TRBD1 on 6 matching bases. Trimming took off 5 bases at V and 0 bases at J, with 14 bases between the two ends. Germline CDR1 is SGHAT and CDR2 is FQNNGV. This CDR3 contains 15 residues.

This clonotype was seen ten or more times. The chain combines TRBV9 with TRBJ2-3; tentative D call: TRBD1 (6 bases). The CDR3 sequence is 15 residues long. The V end was cut by 0 bases, the J end by 1 base, with 9 bases between. CDR1 and CDR2 (germline): SGDLS, YYNGEE. Here the CDR3 reads CASSVDRVGTDTQYF. CDR3 DNA sequence: TGTGCCAGCAGCGTAGACAGGGTAGGCACAGATACGCAGTATTTT.

The rearrangement uses TRBV9 and TRBJ1-2; 8 positions match TRBD1. Germline V gene sequence: CDR1 SGDLS, CDR2 YYNGEE. This CDR3 has 15 amino acids. V shed 2 bases and J 6 bases; nucleotides not matched to a gene: 9. CDR3 in amino acids: CASSVRDRMKDGYTF. The CDR3 nucleotides are TGTGCCAGCAGCGTCCGGGACAGGATGAAGGATGGCTACACCTTC. Together with reference TRBV9 and TRBJ1-2, the CDR3 gives the full variable domain: DSGVTQTPKHLITATGQRVTLRCSPRSGDLSVYWYQQSLDQGLQFLIQYYNGEERAKGNILERFSAQQFPDLHSELNLSSLELGDSALYFCASSVRDRMKDGYTFGSGTRLTVV.

This clonotype has a count of ten or more. The chain is built from TRBV20-1 and TRBJ2-3; no clear D. The CDR3 totals 14 residues. From germline, CDR1 is DFQATT and CDR2 SNEGSKA (reference sequence). V was shortened by 5 bases and J by 2 bases, with 14 bases between the two germline ends. The CDR3 bases are TGCAGTGCTGGCATTGGAACCCACACAGATACGCAGTATTTT. Translated: CSAGIGTHTDTQYF.

This clonotype has a count of ten or more. The V call is TRBV29-1, the J call TRBJ2-5, with a possible D match to TRBD1 (5 bases). The V gene lost 3 bases and the J gene lost 5 bases, with 16 bases spanning the gap. CDR1 is SQVTM and CDR2 is ANQGSEA in the germline V gene. The CDR3 length is 14 residues. This chain's CDR3 is CSVDYNFKGETQYF. As DNA, the CDR3 is TGCAGCGTTGACTACAACTTCAAGGGGGAGACCCAGTACTTC.

The genes are TRBV4-2 and TRBJ2-1, with TRBD2 matching 8 bases. The germline V gene has CDR1 LGHNA and CDR2 YNFKEQ. CDR3 length: 18 amino acids. V trimming: 0 bases; J trimming: 7 bases; junction bases outside the gene matches: 14. CDR3 sequence (DNA): TGTGCCAGCAGCCAAGATCTTCCGGTTAGCGGGGTTTGGAATGAGCAGTTCTTC. Translation gives CASSQDLPVSGVWNEQFF.

This clonotype was detected a few times. The chain combines TRBV6-2 or TRBV6-3 with TRBJ1-5; D not certain. V lost 2 bases to trimming and J lost 5 bases, with 7 bases between them. The CDR3 sequence is 13 residues long. CDR1 is MNHEY, CDR2 SVGEGT, per germline. The CDR3 loop reads CASSYDKYQPQHF. Written as DNA, the CDR3 is TGTGCCAGCAGTTACGACAAATATCAGCCCCAGCATTTT.

The chain combines TRBV18 with TRBJ1-2, with D maybe TRBD1 (6 bases). The CDR3 loop spans 18 amino acids. In germline, CDR1 is KGHSH, CDR2 LQKENI. V shed 5 bases and J shed 4 bases, with 26 bases lying between them. CDR3 residues: CASSFLQGYQQGPYGYTF. DNA for the CDR3: TGTGCCAGCTCATTCCTACAGGGATATCAACAGGGTCCCTATGGCTACACCTTC.

This clonotype was seen repeatedly, ten times or more. The chain is built from TRBV4-3 and TRBJ2-2; no clear D gene. CDR1 is LGHNA, CDR2 YSLEER, per germline. This CDR3 has 12 residues. V gave up 0 bases and J gave up 6 bases, with 2 bases separating them. The DNA for the CDR3 is TGCGCCAGCAGCCAAGAAGCCGGGGAGCTGTTTTTT. It codes for CASSQEAGELFF.